Below are 23 T cell receptor beta chains sequenced from a single sample in a study of shared clonotypes between healthy human individuals. Sequencing was performed with immunoSEQ multiplex PCR; in TCRdb, only in-frame clones are kept and a portion is missing. Here the sample spans some 360,000 clones, over 70% being singletons. The source material was memory CD4+ T cells sorted from blood. Subset defined: CD45RA-negative fraction. These receptors all stem from a man between 25 and 39 years old in good health.

This CDR3 is CASSLVAGRTGELFF. CDR3 bases: TGCGCCAGCAGCTTGGTGGCGGGGCGCACCGGGGAGCTGTTTTTT. The chain joins TRBV5-1 to TRBJ2-2, with D maybe TRBD2 (6 bases). The CDR3 has 15 residues. Per the germline V gene, CDR1 is SGHRS and CDR2 is YFSETQ. The V end lost 0 bases, the J end lost 4 bases, and 10 bases lay between the germline ends.

The rearrangement links TRBV25-1 to TRBJ2-7; weak D call: TRBD2 (7 bases). Deletions cut 2 bases from V and 5 bases from J, with 16 bases between. This CDR3 region has 15 residues. In germline, CDR1 is MGHDK, CDR2 SYGVNS. The CDR3: CASSEGGGSPDEQYF. As DNA, the CDR3 is TGTGCCAGCAGTGAAGGGGGCGGGAGCCCGGACGAGCAGTACTTC.

The chain carries TRBV28 and TRBJ2-3; D may be TRBD1 or TRBD2 (5 bases each). Between the trimmed V and J ends, which lost 7 bases and 1 base, there was a span of 15 bases. The CDR3 has 15 residues. The germline gives CDR1 MDHEN, CDR2 SYDVKM. CDR3 DNA: TGTGCCAGCACCGGAGTGGGGGACCGCACAGATACGCAGTATTTT. This translates into CASTGVGDRTDTQYF.

The J gene is TRBJ2-3, the V gene TRBV5-6; 9 nucleotides line up with TRBD2. The CDR3 spans 17 residues. Germline values: CDR1 SGHDT, CDR2 YYEEEE. J gave up 2 bases and V 2 bases, and 9 bases lay outside the gene matches. Here the CDR3 DNA reads TGTGCCAGCAGCTTTACATGGACTAGCGAAAACACAGATACGCAGTATTTT. It is translated as CASSFTWTSENTDTQYF. The variable domain in full, with the rest retrieved from reference TRBV5-6 and TRBJ2-3, is DAGVTQSPTHLIKTRGQQVTLRCSPKSGHDTVSWYQQALGQGPQFIFQYYEEEERQRGNFPDRFSGHQFPNYSSELNVNALLLGDSALYLCASSFTWTSENTDTQYFGPGTRLTVL.

This clone was recorded once. Within the sample, other DNA sequences also encode this same CDR3. The J gene is TRBJ2-5, the V gene TRBV2; tentative D call: TRBD1 (6 bases). V was trimmed by 5 bases and J by 1 base, leaving 8 bases between them. Germline CDR1 is SNHLY and CDR2 is FYNNEI. CDR3 length equals 13 residues. The CDR3 nucleotides are TGTGCCAGCAGTAGGGACATCCAAGAGACCCAGTACTTC. Protein: CASSRDIQETQYF.

The gene calls are TRBV2 and TRBJ1-5; 9 bases fit TRBD1. The germline CDR1 and CDR2 sequences are SNHLY and FYNNEI. Germline trimming cut 4 bases from V and 6 bases from J; bases unmatched to any gene: 4. This CDR3 is built from 14 residues. In nucleotides, the CDR3 is TGTGCCAGCAGTGCACAGGGGGCCGGTCAGCCCCAGCATTTT. It is translated as CASSAQGAGQPQHF.

V usage is TRBV2 and J usage is TRBJ1-1; the D gene is possibly TRBD1 (5 bases). CDR3 length equals 14 residues. Trimming took 7 bases from V and 0 from J, leaving 12 bases between them. Germline CDR1 SNHLY, CDR2 FYNNEI. The CDR3 nucleotides read TGTGCCAGCAAAGCATGGGGGATGAACACTGAAGCTTTCTTT. It yields the protein CASKAWGMNTEAFF.

The chain combines TRBV5-4 with TRBJ2-6, with a tentative D call TRBD1 (6 bases). The CDR3 has 16 residues. Per the germline V gene, CDR1 is SGHNT and CDR2 is YYREEE (reference sequence). V was shortened by 7 bases and J by 6 bases, with 20 bases between the two germline ends. CDR3 region: CASARDTGPLANVLTF. In DNA, the CDR3 is TGTGCCAGCGCTCGGGACACGGGGCCGCTGGCCAACGTCCTGACTTTC.

This chain joins TRBV5-5 and TRBJ2-7; D is unresolved. Germline CDR1 is SGHKS and CDR2 is YYEKEE (reference sequence). CDR3 length: 14 residues. V was clipped by 6 bases and J by 5 bases, with 18 bases between them. CDR3 residues: CASNLMTYLHEQYF. The DNA of the CDR3 is TGTGCCAGCAACCTCATGACCTACTTGCACGAGCAGTACTTC.

The V gene is TRBV5-1, the J gene TRBJ2-1; TRBD2 might be the D (6 bases). CDR1 and CDR2 from the germline V gene are SGHRS and YFSETQ. Trimming removed 0 bases from V and 0 bases from J, with 10 bases in between. CDR3 length: 16 residues. The CDR3 protein is CASSLVAVRSYNEQFF. In DNA, the CDR3 is TGCGCCAGCAGCTTGGTAGCGGTCCGCTCCTACAATGAGCAGTTCTTC. Full variable domain (rest looked up from reference TRBV5-1 and TRBJ2-1): KAGVTQTPRYLIKTRGQQVTLSCSPISGHRSVSWYQQTPGQGLQFLFEYFSETQRNKGNFPGRFSGRQFSNSRSEMNVSTLELGDSALYLCASSLVAVRSYNEQFFGPGTRLTVL.

The CDR3 here is CASSPSVGQPQHF. CDR3 sequence (DNA): TGTGCCAGCAGTCCATCGGTAGGTCAGCCCCAGCATTTT. The chain employs TRBV27 and TRBJ1-5, with no clear D. V lost 5 bases and J 6 bases, leaving 11 bases between the germline ends. This CDR3 is built from 13 residues. Germline CDR1 is MNHEY and CDR2 is SMNVEV (reference sequence).

This sequence joins TRBV29-1 and TRBJ2-5, with 8 bases that match TRBD2. Losses at the gene ends were 4 bases for V and 4 bases for J; bases not matched to a gene: 5. CDR1 SQVTM and CDR2 ANQGSEA come from the germline V gene. This CDR3 has 13 residues. The CDR3 loop reads CSVGGLAGETQYF. For the CDR3, the DNA is TGCAGCGTTGGAGGACTAGCAGGAGAGACCCAGTACTTC.

The chain recombines TRBV5-4 with TRBJ2-1; D remains ambiguous. The germline V gene encodes CDR1 SGHNT and CDR2 YYREEE (reference sequence). This CDR3 is built from 14 residues. V dropped 2 bases and J dropped 2 bases, with 8 bases sitting between them. The CDR3 nucleotides are TGTGCCAGCAGCTTTCCTGGGACCTACAATGAGCAGTTCTTC. Its protein is CASSFPGTYNEQFF.

This chain joins TRBV19 and TRBJ2-2; D tentatively fits TRBD1 or TRBD2 (5 bases each). CDR1 and CDR2 (germline): LNHDA, SQIVND (reference sequence). V was clipped by 3 bases and J by 4 bases, with 12 bases between them. The CDR3 extends over 15 amino acids. Written as DNA, the CDR3 is TGTGCCAGTAGTATCGAGGGGCCGAGCACCGGGGAGCTGTTTTTT. The encoded protein is CASSIEGPSTGELFF.

This chain links TRBV9 with TRBJ2-3; 10 nucleotides match TRBD2. V gave up 0 bases and J gave up 1 base; unmatched junction bases: 2. Germline loops: CDR1 SGDLS, CDR2 YYNGEE. The CDR3 runs to 16 residues. Written as DNA, the CDR3 is TGTGCCAGCAGCGTAGCGGGGACTAGCGGCACAGATACGCAGTATTTT. Translated, it gives CASSVAGTSGTDTQYF.

The rearrangement joins TRBV27 to TRBJ1-5, with D hard to call. CDR1 and CDR2 from the germline V gene are MNHEY and SMNVEV (reference sequence). Between the trimmed V and J ends, which lost 7 bases and 3 bases, there was a span of 13 bases. The CDR3 loop spans 14 amino acids. The CDR3 DNA reads TGTGCCAGCATAAAAGGTAAAAACAATCAGCCCCAGCATTTT. Its translation is CASIKGKNNQPQHF.

This chain uses TRBV5-1 with TRBJ2-1; D is perhaps TRBD2 (5 bases). Germline assignment: CDR1 SGHRS and CDR2 YFSETQ. The CDR3 length is 15 residues. Trimming took 2 bases from V and 3 from J, leaving 12 bases between them. This chain's CDR3 is CASSFSADRYNEQFF. The CDR3 DNA reads as TGCGCCAGCAGCTTTTCAGCGGACCGCTACAATGAGCAGTTCTTC.

This rearrangement joins TRBV9 to TRBJ2-3; D is undetermined. This CDR3 has 11 amino acids. Germline lookup yields CDR1 SGDLS and CDR2 YYNGEE. V was clipped by 5 bases and J by 2 bases, with 3 bases between them. CDR3 amino acids: CASSYTDTQYF. The DNA of the CDR3 is TGTGCCAGCAGTTACACAGATACGCAGTATTTT. Combining the CDR3 with reference TRBV9 and TRBJ2-3 gives the whole variable domain DSGVTQTPKHLITATGQRVTLRCSPRSGDLSVYWYQQSLDQGLQFLIQYYNGEERAKGNILERFSAQQFPDLHSELNLSSLELGDSALYFCASSYTDTQYFGPGTRLTVL.

The rearrangement links TRBV6-1 to TRBJ2-3; D remains ambiguous. The CDR3 extends over 14 amino acids. Germline V gene sequence: CDR1 MNHNS, CDR2 SASEGT. Trimming left V 8 bases short and J 2 bases short, with 14 bases between. This chain's CDR3 is CASETRPFTDTQYF. CDR3 in DNA: TGTGCCAGCGAAACCCGGCCGTTCACAGATACGCAGTATTTT.

This clone occurred once. In nucleotides, the CDR3 is TGTGCCAGCTCACCCCAAAGGACAGTCTCTGGAAACACCATATATTTT. It is translated as CASSPQRTVSGNTIYF. V is TRBV18 and J is TRBJ1-3; perhaps TRBD1 as D (6 bases). The CDR3 loop spans 16 amino acids. The germline gives CDR1 KGHSH, CDR2 LQKENI. V dropped 3 bases and J dropped 0 bases, with 12 bases sitting between them.

This clone appeared a few times. The chain carries TRBV5-8 and TRBJ2-7, with D perhaps given as TRBD1 or TRBD2 (5 bases each). V dropped 0 bases and J dropped 2 bases, with 12 bases sitting between them. This CDR3 spans 15 amino acids. Germline CDR1 reads SGHTS; CDR2 reads YDEGEE. CDR3 DNA: TGTGCCAGCAGCTTGGCTTACGGGGCAGCCTACGAGCAGTACTTC. Translating it yields CASSLAYGAAYEQYF.

In the case of this clone: A much more abundant neighbour one base away suggests this may be a read error. The V gene is TRBV7-9, the J gene TRBJ2-1; 9 bases are a match to TRBD1. The CDR3 has 17 residues. Germline V gene data show CDR1 as SEHNR and CDR2 as FQNEAQ (reference sequence). The CDR3 region is CAGSPGWTGALDNEQFF. CDR3 in DNA: TGTGCCGGCAGCCCAGGGTGGACAGGGGCCCTAGACAATGAGCAGTTCTTC.

The rearrangement links TRBV19 to TRBJ1-5, with D possibly being TRBD1 (6 bases). The ends were cut back, 10 bases at V and 6 bases at J, with 19 bases in the middle. Germline CDR1 LNHDA, CDR2 SQIVND (reference sequence). The CDR3 consists of 14 residues. The chain's CDR3 is CATGGASPRQPQHF. The CDR3, as DNA: TGTGCCACCGGGGGGGCCAGCCCTCGTCAGCCCCAGCATTTT.